These T cell receptor beta chains were read from a single sample in a study of follicular helper T cells after annual influenza vaccination. Repertoires were generated with immunoSEQ multiplex PCR, while TCRdb's copy carries only in-frame clones and drops some. Among more than 10,000 clones listed, more than 60% were seen once. Sample: CXCR5- memory CD4+ T cells sorted from blood, taken 6 weeks after influenza vaccination. The receptors come from an adult who received the influenza vaccine. The CDR3 runs from the conserved cysteine through the conserved F or W. D genes are given only for firm matches. Rows give clone size only sometimes, using once, few, many, or a class for an expanded clone.

CDR3aa: CASSRDLRYEQYF
CDR3nt: TGTGCCAGCAGCCGGGATTTACGTTACGAGCAGTACTTC
j_gene: TRBJ2-7
v_gene: TRBV7-2
abundance: NA
d_gene: NA

CDR3aa: CASSYSIVDQPQHF
CDR3nt: TGTGCCAGCAGTTACTCGATCGTAGATCAGCCCCAGCATTTT
j_gene: TRBJ1-5
v_gene: TRBV6-6
abundance: few
d_gene: NA

CDR3aa: CASSLEAGTQYF
CDR3nt: TGCGCCAGCAGCTTGGAGGCAGGGACCCAGTACTTC
j_gene: TRBJ2-5
v_gene: TRBV5-1
abundance: NA
d_gene: NA

CDR3aa: CASSPKGPYEQYF
CDR3nt: TGTGCCAGCTCACCAAAGGGACCCTACGAGCAGTACTTC
j_gene: TRBJ2-7
v_gene: TRBV18
abundance: NA
d_gene: NA

CDR3aa: CASSRLSRVGNTGELFF
CDR3nt: TGCGCCAGCAGCCGCCTGTCGAGGGTCGGGAACACCGGGGAGCTGTTTTTT
j_gene: TRBJ2-2
v_gene: TRBV5-1
abundance: NA
d_gene: NA

CDR3aa: CATSRDSGSYNEQFF
CDR3nt: TGTGCCACCAGCAGAGATTCGGGCTCCTACAATGAGCAGTTCTTC
j_gene: TRBJ2-1
v_gene: TRBV15
abundance: NA
d_gene: NA

CDR3aa: CASSLGPQSYEQYF
CDR3nt: TGTGCCAGCAGCTTAGGACCTCAGAGCTACGAGCAGTACTTC
j_gene: TRBJ2-7
v_gene: TRBV7-2
abundance: NA
d_gene: NA

CDR3aa: CASSYAQGGYEQYF
CDR3nt: TGTGCCAGCAGTTACGCCCAGGGGGGCTACGAGCAGTACTTC
j_gene: TRBJ2-7
v_gene: TRBV6-5
abundance: few
d_gene: NA

CDR3aa: CASSGQGFSNQPQHF
CDR3nt: TGTGCCAGCAGTGGACAGGGGTTCAGCAATCAGCCCCAGCATTTT
j_gene: TRBJ1-5
v_gene: TRBV6-1
abundance: NA
d_gene: TRBD1

CDR3aa: CASSLWAENTGELFF
CDR3nt: TGTGCCAGCAGCTTGTGGGCAGAGAACACCGGGGAGCTGTTTTTT
j_gene: TRBJ2-2
v_gene: TRBV5-6
abundance: few
d_gene: NA

CDR3aa: CASSAGQGWNTIYF
CDR3nt: TGTGCCAGCAGCGCGGGACAGGGCTGGAACACCATATATTTT
j_gene: TRBJ1-3
v_gene: TRBV11-3
abundance: NA
d_gene: TRBD1

CDR3aa: CASSQLGATNEKLFF
CDR3nt: TGTGCCAGCTCTCAACTCGGTGCAACTAATGAAAAACTGTTTTTT
j_gene: TRBJ1-4
v_gene: TRBV18
abundance: NA
d_gene: NA

CDR3aa: CASSSKSPRTNEKLFF
CDR3nt: TGTGCCAGCAGTTCAAAATCCCCCCGGACTAATGAAAAACTGTTTTTT
j_gene: TRBJ1-4
v_gene: TRBV27
abundance: NA
d_gene: NA

CDR3aa: CATAAGTEAHEQYF
CDR3nt: TGTGCCACCGCAGCCGGGACAGAGGCCCACGAGCAGTACTTC
j_gene: TRBJ2-7
v_gene: TRBV6-5
abundance: NA
d_gene: TRBD1

CDR3aa: CASSLAGQGSDKQYF
CDR3nt: TGCGCCAGCAGCTTGGCTGGGCAGGGTAGCGACAAGCAGTACTTC
j_gene: TRBJ2-7
v_gene: TRBV5-1
abundance: NA
d_gene: NA

CDR3aa: CASSLEGSGGSDTQYF
CDR3nt: TGTGCCAGCAGCTTAGAGGGTAGCGGGGGATCAGATACGCAGTATTTT
j_gene: TRBJ2-3
v_gene: TRBV7-3
abundance: NA
d_gene: TRBD2

CDR3aa: CASSITGTGRYGYTF
CDR3nt: TGTGCCAGTAGTATCACCGGGACAGGGAGGTATGGCTACACCTTC
j_gene: TRBJ1-2
v_gene: TRBV19
abundance: NA
d_gene: TRBD1

CDR3aa: CASSHPGQGGYEQYF
CDR3nt: TGCGCCAGCAGCCACCCGGGACAGGGGGGGTACGAGCAGTACTTC
j_gene: TRBJ2-7
v_gene: TRBV4-1
abundance: NA
d_gene: TRBD1

CDR3aa: CASSVDAHSYEQYF
CDR3nt: TGTGCCAGCAGCGTAGACGCGCACTCCTACGAGCAGTACTTC
j_gene: TRBJ2-7
v_gene: TRBV9
abundance: NA
d_gene: NA

CDR3aa: CASSPPASDGNEQFF
CDR3nt: TGTGCCAGCTCACCACCCGCTAGCGACGGGAATGAGCAGTTCTTC
j_gene: TRBJ2-1
v_gene: TRBV18
abundance: few
d_gene: NA

CDR3aa: CAISFAAGGGNEQFF
CDR3nt: TGTGCCATCTCCTTCGCGGCGGGGGGAGGGAATGAGCAGTTCTTC
j_gene: TRBJ2-1
v_gene: TRBV10-3
abundance: once
d_gene: TRBD2

CDR3aa: CASRRTRDETQYF
CDR3nt: TGTGCCAGCAGGAGGACTAGAGATGAGACCCAGTACTTC
j_gene: TRBJ2-5
v_gene: TRBV7-3
abundance: NA
d_gene: TRBD2

CDR3aa: CASSLGRNREYNEKLFF
CDR3nt: TGTGCCAGCAGCTTAGGACGCAACAGGGAATATAATGAAAAACTGTTTTTT
j_gene: TRBJ1-4
v_gene: TRBV7-8
abundance: NA
d_gene: NA

CDR3aa: CASTNPPGIFFGNQPQHF
CDR3nt: TGTGCCAGTACCAACCCCCCGGGCATTTTCTTCGGCAATCAGCCCCAGCATTTT
j_gene: TRBJ1-5
v_gene: TRBV19
abundance: NA
d_gene: NA

CDR3aa: CASSYGSGRLFF
CDR3nt: TGTGCCAGCAGCTATGGGTCCGGTAGGCTGTTTTTT
j_gene: TRBJ2-2
v_gene: TRBV7-9
abundance: NA
d_gene: NA

CDR3aa: CASSPGGQSLNSPLHF
CDR3nt: TGTGCCAGCTCACCCGGTGGGCAGTCGCTAAATTCACCCCTCCACTTT
j_gene: TRBJ1-6
v_gene: TRBV18
abundance: NA
d_gene: NA

CDR3aa: CASSSPWVGMEGYTF
CDR3nt: TGTGCCAGCAGCTCTCCGTGGGTGGGGATGGAAGGCTACACCTTC
j_gene: TRBJ1-2
v_gene: TRBV5-4
abundance: few
d_gene: NA

CDR3aa: CASSSHRGRVSLHF
CDR3nt: TGTGCCAGCAGCTCGCACAGGGGGCGCGTTTCCCTCCACTTT
j_gene: TRBJ1-6
v_gene: TRBV11-2
abundance: few
d_gene: TRBD1

CDR3aa: CASSQAGFYEQYF
CDR3nt: TGTGCCAGCAGCCAGGCAGGGTTCTACGAGCAGTACTTC
j_gene: TRBJ2-7
v_gene: TRBV4-2
abundance: NA
d_gene: NA

CDR3aa: CASSYRGSGYTF
CDR3nt: TGTGCCAGCAGTTACCGCGGGTCGGGCTACACCTTC
j_gene: TRBJ1-2
v_gene: TRBV6-5
abundance: NA
d_gene: NA

CDR3aa: CATSLEQGMSYEQYF
CDR3nt: TGTGCCACCAGCCTAGAACAGGGAATGAGCTACGAGCAGTACTTC
j_gene: TRBJ2-7
v_gene: TRBV15
abundance: NA
d_gene: NA

CDR3aa: CASSANQAGNSNSPLHF
CDR3nt: TGTGCCAGCAGCGCCAATCAGGCAGGCAACTCTAATTCACCCCTCCACTTT
j_gene: TRBJ1-6
v_gene: TRBV7-3
abundance: NA
d_gene: NA

CDR3aa: CASIHRASTDTQYF
CDR3nt: TGTGCCAGCATACACAGGGCTAGCACAGATACGCAGTATTTT
j_gene: TRBJ2-3
v_gene: TRBV27
abundance: NA
d_gene: NA

CDR3aa: CASSQEWTPFGYGYTF
CDR3nt: TGCGCCAGCAGCCAAGAGTGGACCCCTTTCGGCTATGGCTACACCTTC
j_gene: TRBJ1-2
v_gene: TRBV4-1
abundance: NA
d_gene: NA

CDR3aa: CASIQPQHF
CDR3nt: TGTGCCAGCATTCAGCCCCAGCATTTT
j_gene: TRBJ1-5
v_gene: TRBV27
abundance: NA
d_gene: NA